This TCR beta chain emerged from a study of radiation and T cells in renal cell carcinoma. Time point in this sample: blood 4 weeks post-SBRT, at nephrectomy. Described treatment: 15 Gy SBRT to primary tumor, nephrectomy 4 weeks later. Repertoires were generated with immunoSEQ multiplex PCR, while TCRdb's copy carries only in-frame clones and drops some. The table has around 180,000 clones, about 88% seen once. V shed 3 bases, J shed 6 bases, and the junction held 6 bases outside the gene matches. The CDR3 runs to 16 residues. The germline CDR1 and CDR2 sequences are MNHNY and SVGAGI (reference sequence).

This clonotype originated in a woman aged 50 to 65 with renal cell carcinoma. Sequenced material: blood, taken from a patient whose treatment included radiotherapy and nephrectomy. The V call is TRBV6-6, the J call TRBJ2-2; 11 nucleotides line up with TRBD1. The CDR3 reads CASSYGTGGSAGELFF. In DNA, the CDR3 is TGTGCCAGCAGTTATGGGACAGGGGGTTCTGCCGGGGAGCTGTTTTTT.